The 31 T cell receptor beta chains below were found in one sample sequenced in a study of response to subunit inactivated influenza vaccine (dated by TCRdb to the late 2010s). The method behind the library was RT-PCR. TCRdb lists the instrument as Illumina HiSeq 2500. TCRdb's own reprocessing of the public reads used fastp at Q25 and MiXCR and kept productive beta chains. Each entry merges the rows of one CDR3 protein and shows their most common DNA and genes. The sample table records hundreds of thousands of distinct CDR3 sequences; roughly 20% of these occur just once. The ten largest clones take up approximately 10% of the sample. The sample here was PBMCs from blood, taken 5 days after vaccination. The receptor source for this set is a man aged 50-59 years who received an inactivated influenza vaccine. Donor details come from another sample of the same person, matched by shared clones.

The J gene is TRBJ1-5, the V gene TRBV6-5; no clear D gene. Germline CDR1 reads MNHEY; CDR2 reads SVGAGI. V gave up 4 bases and J gave up 6 bases, with 13 bases separating them. The CDR3 spans 14 residues. The CDR3 DNA is TGTGCCAGCAGTTTCGAAGGGTCGGGTCAGCCCCAGCATTTT. Protein sequence: CASSFEGSGQPQHF.

As DNA, the CDR3 is TGTGCCAGCAAACAGGGATCCGGGGAGCTGTTTTTT. Its protein is CASKQGSGELFF. The rearrangement links TRBV12-3 or TRBV12-4 to TRBJ2-2, with a tentative D call TRBD1 (6 bases). This CDR3 spans 12 amino acids. The germline V and J ends were trimmed by 7 bases and 6 bases, with 9 bases remaining between them.

The genes are TRBV12-3 or TRBV12-4 and TRBJ1-3; TRBD1 might be the D (5 bases). This CDR3 is built from 15 residues. Between the trimmed V and J ends, which lost 6 bases and 1 base, there was a span of 13 bases. The CDR3 loop reads CASRRDPLSGNTIYF. As DNA, the CDR3 is TGTGCCAGCAGAAGGGACCCCTTATCTGGAAACACCATATATTTT.

At least ten counts were recorded for this clonotype. This sequence joins TRBV4-3 and TRBJ2-1, with no clear D. Trimming removed 2 bases from V and 3 bases from J, with 11 bases in between. The CDR3 runs 15 residues. The germline V gene has CDR1 LGHNA and CDR2 YSLEER. The CDR3, as DNA: TGCGCCAGCAGCCAAAGATGGGCGGACTACAATGAGCAGTTCTTC. Its protein product is CASSQRWADYNEQFF.

The chain couples TRBV12-3 or TRBV12-4 to TRBJ2-5; 8 bases line up with TRBD1. This CDR3 contains 14 residues. Trimming at V came to 6 bases and at J to 4 bases, leaving 7 bases not matched to a gene. CDR3 DNA sequence: TGTGCCAGCAGCGTACAGGGGGTCGGAGAGACCCAGTACTTC. This gives the protein CASSVQGVGETQYF.

This rearrangement joins TRBV10-3 to TRBJ2-1, with 7 positions matching TRBD2. V was pared by 3 bases and J by 1 base, with 6 bases of the junction left unmatched. Germline CDR1 is ENHRY and CDR2 is SYGVKD. CDR3 length equals 16 residues. CDR3 nucleotides: TGTGCCATCAGTGAAGTGGCGGGAGTTTCCTACAATGAGCAGTTCTTC. This encodes CAISEVAGVSYNEQFF.

This clonotype appeared a few times. The CDR3 sequence is CATSSYYTDTQYF. The CDR3 nucleotides read TGTGCCACCAGCAGCTACTACACAGATACGCAGTATTTT. The chain employs TRBV15 and TRBJ2-3; the D is unclear. The ends were cut back, 3 bases at V and 2 bases at J, with 6 bases in the middle. CDR1 is LNHNV, CDR2 YYDKDF, per germline (reference sequence). The CDR3 extends over 13 amino acids.

There are many counts of this clonotype. The chain combines TRBV20-1 with TRBJ2-4; no reliable D call. The V gene's germline CDR1 is DFQATT and CDR2 SNEGSKA (reference sequence). Trimming took off 6 bases at V and 0 bases at J, with 15 bases between the two ends. The CDR3 loop spans 15 amino acids. The CDR3 DNA is TGCAGTGCAGGCGAACCAGGCTTAGCCAAAAACATTCAGTACTTC. Its translation: CSAGEPGLAKNIQYF.

The V call is TRBV5-1, the J call TRBJ2-3; TRBD2 matches at 8 bases. CDR1 and CDR2 (germline): SGHRS, YFSETQ. The CDR3 consists of 16 residues. J gave up 2 bases and V 1 base, and 6 bases lay outside the gene matches. The CDR3 spells CASSLSGGRNTDTQYF. In nucleotides, the CDR3 is TGCGCCAGCAGCTTGTCGGGGGGGCGAAACACAGATACGCAGTATTTT.

The chain recombines TRBV7-2 with TRBJ2-3; D unresolved. Germline loops: CDR1 SGHTA, CDR2 FQGNSA. V lost 1 base and J 7 bases, leaving 6 bases between the germline ends. The CDR3 covers 12 residues. The CDR3 nucleotides are TGTGCCAGCAGCTTAGGCGCCAATACGCAGTATTTT. This codes for CASSLGANTQYF.

The J gene is TRBJ2-7, the V gene TRBV7-8, with 8 bases identical to TRBD1. Germline V CDR1 and CDR2: SGHVS, FQNEAQ. This CDR3 region has 13 residues. V was pared by 4 bases and J by 3 bases, with 2 bases of the junction left unmatched. Written as DNA, the CDR3 is TGTGCCAGCAGCTCGACAGGGGACTACGAGCAGTACTTC. This sequence encodes CASSSTGDYEQYF.

This clonotype has at least ten counts. The chain has TRBV5-1 and TRBJ2-1; tentative D call: TRBD1 (7 bases). Trimming removed 4 bases at V and 6 bases at J, with 17 bases between. Per the germline V gene, CDR1 is SGHRS and CDR2 is YFSETQ. CDR3 length equals 15 residues. CDR3 DNA: TGCGCCAGCAGCCAAACAGGGGAGGTGATCAATGAGCAGTTCTTC. Protein sequence: CASSQTGEVINEQFF.

The chain has TRBV11-1 and TRBJ1-2; D might be TRBD1 (6 bases). Germline loops: CDR1 SGHAT, CDR2 FQDESV (reference sequence). The V gene lost 3 bases and the J gene lost 4 bases, with 24 bases spanning the gap. This CDR3 has 18 amino acids. CDR3 bases: TGTGCCAGCAGCTTCGTATTCTCCTTAGAAGGGGGGGGCTATGGCTACACCTTC. It is translated as CASSFVFSLEGGGYGYTF. Complete variable domain (other parts from reference TRBV11-1 and TRBJ1-2): EAEVAQSPRYKITEKSQAVAFWCDPISGHATLYWYRQILGQGPELLVQFQDESVVDDSQLPKDRFSAERLKGVDSTLKIQPAELGDSAMYLCASSFVFSLEGGGYGYTFGSGTRLTVV.

The V and J genes are TRBV20-1 and TRBJ2-1, with 10 bases lining up with TRBD2. CDR1 DFQATT and CDR2 SNEGSKA come from the germline V gene (reference sequence). V was clipped by 6 bases and J by 4 bases; unmatched bases: 6. The CDR3 runs to 14 residues. DNA of the CDR3: TGCAGTGCCACTCATAGCGGGGGGTACAATGAGCAGTTCTTC. This encodes CSATHSGGYNEQFF.

This clonotype was detected only once. The chain couples TRBV5-6 to TRBJ2-6, with a possible D match to TRBD2 (6 bases). Between the trimmed V and J ends, which lost 6 bases and 10 bases, there was a span of 14 bases. The germline V gene has CDR1 SGHDT and CDR2 YYEEEE. This CDR3 is 13 amino acids long. In DNA, the CDR3 is TGTGCCAGCACCACCGGGACTCAAAACGTCCTGACTTTC. Translation gives CASTTGTQNVLTF.

The chain links TRBV10-3 to TRBJ2-7; TRBD1 matches 9 bases. Germline-derived CDR1 and CDR2 are ENHRY and SYGVKD. The CDR3 spans 16 residues. The V gene end was trimmed by 2 bases and the J gene end by 6 bases; junction bases not matched to a gene: 11. CDR3 in DNA: TGTGCCATCAGTGAGAGGGGGACAGGGAGTCCTCGCGAGCAGTACTTC. Amino acids: CAISERGTGSPREQYF.

This chain joins TRBV24-1 and TRBJ2-4; a weak D match, TRBD1 (6 bases). This CDR3 is 15 amino acids long. The germline V and J ends were trimmed by 4 bases and 8 bases, with 17 bases remaining between them. Germline CDR1 is KGHDR and CDR2 is SFDVKD. Here the CDR3 reads CATSEGGQLSHIQYF. DNA for the CDR3: TGTGCCACCAGTGAGGGTGGACAGTTGAGCCACATTCAGTACTTC.

This clonotype was counted only a few times. The CDR3 loop is CASSSTGEATEAFF. The CDR3 DNA reads TGTGCCAGCAGTTCGACAGGGGAGGCCACTGAAGCTTTCTTT. The J gene is TRBJ1-1, the V gene TRBV12-3 or TRBV12-4, with 8 nucleotides matching TRBD1. Trimming at V came to 4 bases and at J to 4 bases, leaving 5 bases not matched to a gene. This CDR3 contains 14 residues.

This clonotype was observed a handful of times. The CDR3 DNA reads TGTGCCAGCAGTAGAGACCGGGGACTAGGGCGGCCCCAGCATTTT. This gives the protein CASSRDRGLGRPQHF. V gene TRBV7-2 combines with J gene TRBJ1-5, with a possible D match to TRBD1 (5 bases). In germline, CDR1 is SGHTA, CDR2 FQGNSA. CDR3 length equals 15 residues. Trimming pared 6 bases from V and 9 bases from J, leaving 21 bases between.

CDR3 coding DNA: TGTGCCACCAGCAGCGGAGCGGACAATGAGCAGTTCTTC. Its translation is CATSSGADNEQFF. The chain joins TRBV15 to TRBJ2-1; D possibly corresponds to TRBD2 (5 bases). Trimming stripped 3 bases from V and 5 bases from J, with 8 bases between. Germline V lookup: CDR1 LNHNV, CDR2 YYDKDF (reference sequence). The CDR3 covers 13 residues.

This rearrangement joins TRBV11-2 to TRBJ1-6; D is possibly TRBD1 (6 bases). The CDR3 contains 16 residues. Germline CDR1 SGHAT, CDR2 FQNNGV. V gave up 1 base and J gave up 8 bases, with 15 bases separating them. The CDR3 region has the DNA TGTGCCAGCAGCTTAGGGGGGGCGGTGAGGGATTCACCCCTCCACTTT. Protein product: CASSLGGAVRDSPLHF.

This clonotype was observed many times. The V call is TRBV24-1, the J call TRBJ2-6; 7 nucleotides line up with TRBD2. Unmatched junction bases numbered 8, after V lost 3 bases and J lost 1 base. This CDR3 has 18 amino acids. The V gene's germline CDR1 is KGHDR and CDR2 SFDVKD. The CDR3 sequence is CATSDGRGKSSGANVLTF. As DNA, the CDR3 is TGTGCCACCAGTGATGGGAGGGGAAAGTCATCTGGGGCCAACGTCCTGACTTTC.

This clonotype was detected a few times. V is TRBV15 and J is TRBJ2-6; D is unclear. This CDR3 is 14 amino acids long. Trimming pared 4 bases from V and 0 bases from J, leaving 4 bases between. The germline CDR1 and CDR2 sequences are LNHNV and YYDKDF (reference sequence). CDR3 amino acids: CATSILSGANVLTF. The CDR3 coding sequence is TGTGCCACCAGCATCCTCTCTGGGGCCAACGTCCTGACTTTC.

This clonotype was seen at least ten times. The chain combines TRBV20-1 with TRBJ2-3; D perhaps matches TRBD2 (5 bases). Trimming removed 8 bases at V and 4 bases at J, with 13 bases between. This CDR3 region has 12 residues. Germline V lookup: CDR1 DFQATT, CDR2 SNEGSKA (reference sequence). The CDR3 is CSSRVGADTQYF. The CDR3 nucleotides read TGCAGTTCCCGGGTGGGAGCAGATACGCAGTATTTT.

This clonotype has only a few counts. The chain carries TRBV12-3 or TRBV12-4 and TRBJ2-7, with unresolved D. The CDR3 runs to 15 residues. Trimming shortened V by 5 bases and J by 3 bases, and 17 bases separated the two germline ends. The CDR3 is CASSKASPPIYEQYF. The CDR3, as DNA: TGTGCCAGCAGTAAGGCCTCGCCGCCAATCTACGAGCAGTACTTC.

The chain combines TRBV29-1 with TRBJ2-7, with D perhaps TRBD2 (6 bases). The germline CDR1 and CDR2 sequences are SQVTM and ANQGSEA. This CDR3 contains 12 residues. Trimming pared 8 bases from V and 6 bases from J, leaving 17 bases between. The CDR3 nucleotides read TGCAGCTACCGGGGCGCGGGACTCGAGCAGTACTTC. Translating gives CSYRGAGLEQYF.

This clonotype has only a few counts. The J gene is TRBJ1-5, the V gene TRBV7-2; D unclear. Trimming removed 3 bases from V and 7 bases from J, with 10 bases in between. Per germline, CDR1 SGHTA and CDR2 FQGNSA. CDR3 length: 13 amino acids. Written as DNA, the CDR3 is TGTGCCAGCAGCTTGCGGGCTGACCAGCCCCAGCATTTT. Protein product: CASSLRADQPQHF.

This clonotype was found many times. The chain recombines TRBV6-2 or TRBV6-3 with TRBJ1-2; unclear D gene. Trimming left V 5 bases short and J 0 bases short, with 10 bases between. CDR1 MNHEY and CDR2 SVGEGT come from the germline V gene. CDR3 size: 14 residues. Written as DNA, the CDR3 is TGTGCCAGCAGTCCGACACCTACTAACTATGGCTACACCTTC. It codes for CASSPTPTNYGYTF.

The J gene is TRBJ2-7, the V gene TRBV20-1; the match to TRBD2 covers 12 bases. The J segment lost 0 bases and the V segment lost 6 bases, leaving 12 bases of the junction unmatched. The CDR3 loop spans 17 amino acids. Germline V gene sequence: CDR1 DFQATT, CDR2 SNEGSKA (reference sequence). In nucleotides, the CDR3 is TGCAGTGCAGATGATTACGTGACTAGCGGGAGCTCCTACGAGCAGTACTTC. It codes for CSADDYVTSGSSYEQYF.

V is TRBV4-2 and J is TRBJ2-5, with 10 bases aligning to TRBD2. The CDR3 consists of 16 residues. CDR1 LGHNA and CDR2 YNFKEQ come from the germline V gene. V lost 4 bases, J lost 1 base, and 6 bases stayed unmatched. The CDR3 coding sequence is TGTGCCAGCAGCCGCACCGGGACTAGCGCCCAAGAGACCCAGTACTTC. Translation: CASSRTGTSAQETQYF.

Concerning this clonotype: At one end, the junction sequence differs from germline, possibly due to a read error. The CDR3: CASSLAETFLLIHF. CDR3 DNA sequence: TGTGCCAGCAGCTTAGCGGAAACATTCCTTCTAATCCACTTC. The rearrangement links TRBV7-9 to TRBJ2-7; D is unclear. Germline V gives CDR1 SEHNR, CDR2 FQNEAQ (reference sequence). The CDR3 consists of 14 residues.